A selection of T cell receptor beta chains follows, all from one sample in a study of T cell responses to AZD1222 COVID-19 vaccine. Using immunoSEQ multiplex PCR, the repertoire was profiled, and TCRdb retains in-frame clones only, with some absent. The data contain under 150,000 clones, roughly 91% of them seen just once; the ten biggest clones take up around 5%. Source: peripheral blood, taken on day 0 of AZD1222 vaccination. These receptor sequences come from an adult in good health. CDR3s include the opening cysteine and the closing phenylalanine or tryptophan. A row's size may be missing; if present it is once, few, many or a size class.

size	V	length	J	CDR3
-	TRBV4-2	16	TRBJ2-1	CASSSHSGTTYNEQFF
-	TRBV5-6	15	TRBJ2-7	CASSGGTGGYYEQYF
-	TRBV29-1	14	TRBJ1-3	CSVGGGVSGNTIYF
-	TRBV2	15	TRBJ1-3	CASSPDGGSGNTIYF
-	TRBV2	14	TRBJ2-7	CASIFRQAEDEQYF
-	TRBV10-3	13	TRBJ1-1	CAANRGLNTEAFF
-	TRBV18	16	TRBJ2-1	CASSPGTSGGGNEQFF
once	TRBV5-4	17	TRBJ2-3	CASSPRASGKVQDTQYF
-	TRBV2	14	TRBJ2-5	CASGDRGLGETQYF
few	TRBV19	13	TRBJ1-5	CASTRDGNQPQHF
-	TRBV27	12	TRBJ2-7	CASSQGAYEQYF
-	TRBV5-1	16	TRBJ2-3	CASSSGLAGRTDTQYF
-	TRBV2	15	TRBJ2-4	CASRRQGATKNIQYF
-	TRBV10-3	13	TRBJ1-2	CAITRDDIHGYTF
-	TRBV18	16	TRBJ2-7	CASSPMDPGASYEQYF
-	TRBV10-2	13	TRBJ2-5	CASSPRPRETQYF
-	TRBV9	16	TRBJ1-6	CASSVTVRVLNSPLHF
-	TRBV10-3	16	TRBJ2-5	CAISEGGRIPGETQYF
-	TRBV7-3	16	TRBJ2-1	CASSSLGPGVYNEQFF
-	TRBV7-2	12	TRBJ2-7	CASRDSPYEQYF
-	TRBV6-5	15	TRBJ2-7	CASSRDGTSYYEQYF
-	TRBV7-9	15	TRBJ2-7	CASSLAVLAGGEQYF
once	TRBV5-6	14	TRBJ1-3	CASSFPGSGNTIYF
-	TRBV18	15	TRBJ1-2	CASSPPDWTQAGYTF
-	TRBV5-1	13	TRBJ1-4	CASSLPQGEKLFF
-	TRBV18	15	TRBJ1-1	CASSPGEVLNTEAFF
-	TRBV5-6	11	TRBJ1-1	CASSFRGSAFF
-	TRBV7-3	14	TRBJ2-1	CASSLRDPWDEQFF
-	TRBV7-9	15	TRBJ1-3	CASSRDLSSGNTIYF
once	TRBV5-1	15	TRBJ2-2	CASSGGLELTGELFF
once	TRBV4-2	14	TRBJ1-2	CASSQTDGNYGYTF
-	TRBV6-5	15	TRBJ1-6	CASSQNPTGTWNLHF
-	TRBV21-1	15	TRBJ2-1	CAPPRDRPLYNEQFF
-	TRBV5-4	16	TRBJ2-5	CASSLRLAGGQETQYF
-	TRBV12-5	15	TRBJ2-3	CASGHDRVFTDTQYF
-	TRBV5-1	14	TRBJ1-2	CASSSGEHNYGYTF
-	TRBV6-2/TRBV6-3	15	TRBJ2-7	CASSYGTPSSYEQYF
once	TRBV28	13	TRBJ1-2	CASLSQGNYGYTF
-	TRBV19	17	TRBJ1-5	CASSIIGTDWSNQPQHF